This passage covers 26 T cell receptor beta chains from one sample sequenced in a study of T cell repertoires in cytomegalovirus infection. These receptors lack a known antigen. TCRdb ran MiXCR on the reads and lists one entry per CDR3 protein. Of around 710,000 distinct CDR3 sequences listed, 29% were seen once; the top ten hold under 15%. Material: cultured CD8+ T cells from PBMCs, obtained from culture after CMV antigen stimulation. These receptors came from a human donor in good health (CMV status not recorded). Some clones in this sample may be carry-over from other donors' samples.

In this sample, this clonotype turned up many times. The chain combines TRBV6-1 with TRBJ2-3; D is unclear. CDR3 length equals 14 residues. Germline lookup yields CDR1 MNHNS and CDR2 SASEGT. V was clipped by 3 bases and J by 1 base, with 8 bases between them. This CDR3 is CASSDRRGTDTQYF. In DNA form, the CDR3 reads TGTGCCAGCAGTGATCGCAGAGGCACAGATACGCAGTATTTT.

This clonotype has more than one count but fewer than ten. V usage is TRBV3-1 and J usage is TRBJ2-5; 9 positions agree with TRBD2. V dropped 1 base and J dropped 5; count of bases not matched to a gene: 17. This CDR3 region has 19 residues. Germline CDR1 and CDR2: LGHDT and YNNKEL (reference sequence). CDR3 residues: CASSQGELLGLALEETQYF. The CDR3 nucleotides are TGTGCCAGCAGCCAAGGGGAACTATTGGGACTAGCATTAGAGGAGACCCAGTACTTC.

The DNA for the CDR3 is TGTGCCAGCAGCCAAGATCAACTAGTCCGCGACGAGCAGTACTTC. Its translation: CASSQDQLVRDEQYF. The chain uses TRBV4-2 and TRBJ2-7, with D tentatively TRBD2 (5 bases). Trimming stripped 0 bases from V and 5 bases from J, with 14 bases between. The CDR3 covers 15 residues. Germline CDR1 is LGHNA and CDR2 is YNFKEQ.

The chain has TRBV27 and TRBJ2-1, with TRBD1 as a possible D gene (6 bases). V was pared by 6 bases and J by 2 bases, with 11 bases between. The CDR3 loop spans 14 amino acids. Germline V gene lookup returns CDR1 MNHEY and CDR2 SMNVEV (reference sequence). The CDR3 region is CASRSGTTYNEQFF. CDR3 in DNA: TGTGCCAGCAGATCCGGGACAACCTACAATGAGCAGTTCTTC.

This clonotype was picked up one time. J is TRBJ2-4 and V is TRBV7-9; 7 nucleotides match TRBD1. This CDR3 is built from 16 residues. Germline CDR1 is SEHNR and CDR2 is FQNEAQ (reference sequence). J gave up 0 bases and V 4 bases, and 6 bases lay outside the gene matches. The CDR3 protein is CASSSPGQLAKNIQYF. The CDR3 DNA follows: TGTGCCAGCAGCTCCCCGGGACAGCTAGCCAAAAACATTCAGTACTTC.

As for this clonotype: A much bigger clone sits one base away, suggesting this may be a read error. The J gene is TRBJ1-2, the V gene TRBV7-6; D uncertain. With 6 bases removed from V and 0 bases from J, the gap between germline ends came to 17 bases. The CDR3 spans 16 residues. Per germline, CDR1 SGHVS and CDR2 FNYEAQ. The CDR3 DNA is TGTGCCAGCAGACCCCCGGCAGGCTCTACTAACTATGGCTACACCTTC. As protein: CASRPPAGSTNYGYTF. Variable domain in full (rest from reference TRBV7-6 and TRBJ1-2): GAGVSQSPRYKVTKRGQDVALRCDPISGHVSLYWYRQALGQGPEFLTYFNYEAQQDKSGLPNDRFSAERPEGSISTLTIQRTEQRDSAMYRCASRPPAGSTNYGYTFGSGTRLTVV.

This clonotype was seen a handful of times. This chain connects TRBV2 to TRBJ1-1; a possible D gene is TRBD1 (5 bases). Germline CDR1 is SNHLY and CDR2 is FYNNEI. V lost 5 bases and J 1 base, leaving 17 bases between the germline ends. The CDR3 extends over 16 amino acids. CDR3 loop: CASSPSWGGGNTEAFF. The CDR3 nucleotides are TGTGCCAGCAGTCCTTCTTGGGGGGGGGGGAACACTGAAGCTTTCTTT.

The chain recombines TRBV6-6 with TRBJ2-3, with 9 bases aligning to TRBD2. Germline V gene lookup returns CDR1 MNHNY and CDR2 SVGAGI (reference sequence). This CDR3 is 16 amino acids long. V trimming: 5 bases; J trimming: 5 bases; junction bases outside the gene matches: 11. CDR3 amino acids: CASSVVQRGARDTQYF. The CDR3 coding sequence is TGTGCCAGCAGTGTCGTCCAGCGGGGGGCCAGAGATACGCAGTATTTT.

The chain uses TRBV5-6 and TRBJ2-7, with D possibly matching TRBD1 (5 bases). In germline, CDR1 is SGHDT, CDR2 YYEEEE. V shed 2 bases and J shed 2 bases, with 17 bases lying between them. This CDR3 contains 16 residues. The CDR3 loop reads CASSFLTGYRTYEQYF. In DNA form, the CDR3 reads TGTGCCAGCAGCTTTCTCACAGGTTATCGAACCTACGAGCAGTACTTC.

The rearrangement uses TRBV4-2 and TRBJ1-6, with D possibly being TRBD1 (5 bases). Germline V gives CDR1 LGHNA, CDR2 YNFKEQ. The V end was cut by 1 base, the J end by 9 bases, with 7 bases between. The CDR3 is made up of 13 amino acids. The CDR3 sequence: CASSQAGSSPLHF. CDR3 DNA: TGTGCCAGCAGCCAAGCAGGGAGTTCACCCCTCCACTTT.

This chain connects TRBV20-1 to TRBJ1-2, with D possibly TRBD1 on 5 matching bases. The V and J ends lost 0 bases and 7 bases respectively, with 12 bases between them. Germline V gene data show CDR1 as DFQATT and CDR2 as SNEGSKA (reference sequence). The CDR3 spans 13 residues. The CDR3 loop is CSARDLQGSGYTF. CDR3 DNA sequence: TGCAGTGCTAGAGATTTGCAGGGAAGTGGCTACACCTTC.

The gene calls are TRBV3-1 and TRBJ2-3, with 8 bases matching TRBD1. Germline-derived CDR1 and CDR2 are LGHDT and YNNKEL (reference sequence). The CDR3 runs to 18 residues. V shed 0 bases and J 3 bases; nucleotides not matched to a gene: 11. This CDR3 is CASSQERQGAAVTDTQYF. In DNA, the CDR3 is TGTGCCAGCAGCCAAGAAAGGCAGGGGGCAGCGGTGACAGATACGCAGTATTTT.

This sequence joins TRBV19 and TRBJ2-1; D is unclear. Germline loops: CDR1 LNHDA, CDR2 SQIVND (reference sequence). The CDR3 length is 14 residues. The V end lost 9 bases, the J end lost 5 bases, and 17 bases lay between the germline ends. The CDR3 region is CASLSGPAHNEQFF. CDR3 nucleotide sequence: TGTGCCAGCCTCTCGGGCCCGGCGCACAATGAGCAGTTCTTC.

The CDR3 region is CASNKLGEKLFF. CDR3 nucleotide sequence: TGTGCCAGCAACAAACTGGGAGAAAAACTGTTTTTT. This chain connects TRBV14 to TRBJ1-4; D is unclear. Germline V gene sequence: CDR1 SGHDN, CDR2 FVKESK. The CDR3 runs 12 residues. The V end lost 7 bases, the J end lost 8 bases, and 11 bases lay between the germline ends.

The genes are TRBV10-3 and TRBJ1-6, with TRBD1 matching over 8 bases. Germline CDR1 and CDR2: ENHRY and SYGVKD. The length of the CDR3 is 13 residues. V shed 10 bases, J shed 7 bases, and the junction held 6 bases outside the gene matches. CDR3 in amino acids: CATEAGGNSPLHF. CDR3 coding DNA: TGTGCCACCGAGGCAGGGGGCAATTCACCCCTCCACTTT.

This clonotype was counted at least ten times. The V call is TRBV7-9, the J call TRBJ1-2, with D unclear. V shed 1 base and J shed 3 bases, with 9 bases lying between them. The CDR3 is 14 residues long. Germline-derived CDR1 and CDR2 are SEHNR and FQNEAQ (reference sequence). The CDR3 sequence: CASSLELLDYGYTF. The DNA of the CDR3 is TGTGCCAGCAGCTTAGAATTATTGGACTATGGCTACACCTTC.

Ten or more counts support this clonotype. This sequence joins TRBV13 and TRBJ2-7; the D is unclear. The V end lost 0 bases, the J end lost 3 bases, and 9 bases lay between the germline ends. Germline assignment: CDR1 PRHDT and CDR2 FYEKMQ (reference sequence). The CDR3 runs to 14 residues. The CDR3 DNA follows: TGTGCCAGCAGCTTAGGGGTAGGAAACTACGAGCAGTACGTC. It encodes CASSLGVGNYEQYV.

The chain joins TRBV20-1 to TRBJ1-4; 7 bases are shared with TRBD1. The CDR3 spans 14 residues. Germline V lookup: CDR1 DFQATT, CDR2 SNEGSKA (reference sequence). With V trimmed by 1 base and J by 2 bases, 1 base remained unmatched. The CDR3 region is CSARVTGTNEKLFF. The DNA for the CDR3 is TGCAGTGCTAGAGTGACAGGGACTAATGAAAAACTGTTTTTT.

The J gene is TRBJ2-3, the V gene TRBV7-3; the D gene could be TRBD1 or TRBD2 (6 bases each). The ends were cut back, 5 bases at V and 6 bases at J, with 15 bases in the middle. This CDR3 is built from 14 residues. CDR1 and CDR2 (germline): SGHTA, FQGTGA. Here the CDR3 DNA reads TGTGCCAGCAGCACCCGGGGGCCGCCCGATACGCAGTATTTT. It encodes CASSTRGPPDTQYF.

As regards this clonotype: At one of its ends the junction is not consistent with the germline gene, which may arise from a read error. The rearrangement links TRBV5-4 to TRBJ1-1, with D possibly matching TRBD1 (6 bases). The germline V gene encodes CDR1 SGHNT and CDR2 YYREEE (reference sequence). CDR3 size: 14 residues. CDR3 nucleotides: TGTGCCGGCAGCTCATTCGGGACACCGGATGAAGCTTTCTTT. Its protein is CAGSSFGTPDEAFF.

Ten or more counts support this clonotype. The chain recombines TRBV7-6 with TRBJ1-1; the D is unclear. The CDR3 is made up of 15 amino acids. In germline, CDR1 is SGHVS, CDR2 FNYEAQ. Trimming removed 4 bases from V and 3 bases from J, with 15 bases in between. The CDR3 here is CASSSKAPGYTEAFF. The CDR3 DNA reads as TGTGCCAGCAGCTCTAAAGCGCCTGGGTACACTGAAGCTTTCTTT.

The CDR3 sequence: CASSQAGAGGTEAFF. CDR3 DNA: TGCGCCAGCAGCCAAGCCGGCGCAGGGGGCACTGAAGCTTTCTTT. The V call is TRBV4-3, the J call TRBJ1-1, with 7 bases fitting TRBD1. This CDR3 is built from 15 residues. Germline loops: CDR1 LGHNA, CDR2 YSLEER. After removal of 1 base from V and 4 bases from J, the junction contained 6 bases not matched to a gene.

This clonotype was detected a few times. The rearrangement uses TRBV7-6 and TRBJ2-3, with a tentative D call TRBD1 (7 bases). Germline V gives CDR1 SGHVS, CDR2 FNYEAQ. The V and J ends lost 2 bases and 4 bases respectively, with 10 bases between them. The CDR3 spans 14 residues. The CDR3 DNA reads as TGTGCCAGCAGCTTAACAGGGGAGGCAGATACGCAGTATTTT. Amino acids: CASSLTGEADTQYF.

The chain's CDR3 is CASSLFRGQEQFF. CDR3 nucleotide sequence: TGCGCCAGCAGCCTGTTCAGGGGCCAGGAGCAGTTCTTC. The chain combines TRBV4-3 with TRBJ2-1, with D perhaps matching TRBD1 (6 bases). CDR1 is LGHNA, CDR2 YSLEER, per germline. With 4 bases removed from V and 10 bases from J, the gap between germline ends came to 14 bases. The CDR3 runs 13 residues.

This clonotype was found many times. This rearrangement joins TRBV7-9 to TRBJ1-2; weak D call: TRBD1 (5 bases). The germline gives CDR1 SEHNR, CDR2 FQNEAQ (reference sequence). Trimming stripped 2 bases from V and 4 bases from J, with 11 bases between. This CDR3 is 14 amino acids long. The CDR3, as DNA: TGTGCCAGCAGCTTAAGAGGGGACTTCTATGGCTACACCTTC. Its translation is CASSLRGDFYGYTF.

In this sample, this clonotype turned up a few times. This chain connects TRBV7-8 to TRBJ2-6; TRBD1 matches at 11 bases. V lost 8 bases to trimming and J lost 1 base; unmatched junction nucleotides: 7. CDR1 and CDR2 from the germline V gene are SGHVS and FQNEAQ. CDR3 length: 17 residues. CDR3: CASLGGDRGSGANVLTF. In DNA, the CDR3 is TGTGCCAGCCTAGGGGGGGACAGGGGGTCTGGGGCCAACGTCCTGACTTTC.